This TCR beta chain comes out of a study of cytomegalovirus exposure and HLA in healthy donors. Study details: Earlier, approximately 180 million T cells were analyzed, and fewer than 120 million unique TCR beta sequences were found among them. General study results and limits: Analysis was performed later, and it showed HLA-associated TCR beta chains to be more clonally expanded than equally common others. A later analysis linked a missense DCLRE1C variant to TCR beta V- and J-gene trimming. In a later analysis, HLA-C alleles had the fewest associated TCRs, DRB1 alleles the most.

In the case of this clone: The antigen remains undetermined.

In germline, CDR1 is LNHNV, CDR2 YYDKDF (reference sequence). Trimming shortened V by 0 bases and J by 2 bases, and 7 bases separated the two germline ends. The CDR3 is made up of 14 amino acids. PCR used 60 Vbeta primers and 13 Jbeta primers. TCRdb's copy holds only in-frame clones and misses some; the assay was immunoSEQ multiplex PCR. The profile covers over 150,000 clones, with approximately 81% appearing a single time and roughly 0.38% taken by the ten largest. Source material: PBMCs. This TCR was recovered from a boy between 2 and 10 years old in good health and CMV-seronegative. The chain carries TRBV15 and TRBJ2-5; unclear D gene. The DNA of the CDR3 is TGTGCCACCAGCAGAGATGCAGATCAAGAGACCCAGTACTTC. Translating it yields CATSRDADQETQYF.